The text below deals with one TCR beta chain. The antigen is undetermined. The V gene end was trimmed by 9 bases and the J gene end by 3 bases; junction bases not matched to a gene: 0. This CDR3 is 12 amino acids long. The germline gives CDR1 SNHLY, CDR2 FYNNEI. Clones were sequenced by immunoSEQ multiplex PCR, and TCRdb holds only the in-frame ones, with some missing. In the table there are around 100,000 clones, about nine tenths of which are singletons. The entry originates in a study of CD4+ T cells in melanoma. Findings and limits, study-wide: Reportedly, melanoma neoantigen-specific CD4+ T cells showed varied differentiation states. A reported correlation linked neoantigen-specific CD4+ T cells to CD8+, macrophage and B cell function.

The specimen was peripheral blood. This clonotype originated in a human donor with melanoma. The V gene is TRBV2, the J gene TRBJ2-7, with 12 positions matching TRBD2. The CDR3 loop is CARTSGGYEQYF. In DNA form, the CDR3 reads TGTGCCAGGACTAGCGGGGGCTACGAGCAGTACTTC.